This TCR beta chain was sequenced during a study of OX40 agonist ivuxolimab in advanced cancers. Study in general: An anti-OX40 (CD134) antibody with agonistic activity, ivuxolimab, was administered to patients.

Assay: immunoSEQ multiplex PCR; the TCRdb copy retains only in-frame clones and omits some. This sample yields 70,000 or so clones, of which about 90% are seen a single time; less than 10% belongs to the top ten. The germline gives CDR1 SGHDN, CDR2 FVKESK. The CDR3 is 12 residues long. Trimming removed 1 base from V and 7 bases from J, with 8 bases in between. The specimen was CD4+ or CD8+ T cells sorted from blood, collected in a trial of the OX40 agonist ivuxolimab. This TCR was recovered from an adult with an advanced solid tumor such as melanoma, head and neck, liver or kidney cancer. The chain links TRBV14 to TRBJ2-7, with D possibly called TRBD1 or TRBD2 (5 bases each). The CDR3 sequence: CASSQGGREQYF. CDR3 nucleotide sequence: TGTGCCAGCAGCCAAGGGGGACGGGAGCAGTACTTC. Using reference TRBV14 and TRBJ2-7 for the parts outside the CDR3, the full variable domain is EAGVTQFPSHSVIEKGQTVTLRCDPISGHDNLYWYRRVMGKEIKFLLHFVKESKQDESGMPNNRFLAERTGGTYSTLKVQPAELEDSGVYFCASSQGGREQYFGPGTRLTVT.